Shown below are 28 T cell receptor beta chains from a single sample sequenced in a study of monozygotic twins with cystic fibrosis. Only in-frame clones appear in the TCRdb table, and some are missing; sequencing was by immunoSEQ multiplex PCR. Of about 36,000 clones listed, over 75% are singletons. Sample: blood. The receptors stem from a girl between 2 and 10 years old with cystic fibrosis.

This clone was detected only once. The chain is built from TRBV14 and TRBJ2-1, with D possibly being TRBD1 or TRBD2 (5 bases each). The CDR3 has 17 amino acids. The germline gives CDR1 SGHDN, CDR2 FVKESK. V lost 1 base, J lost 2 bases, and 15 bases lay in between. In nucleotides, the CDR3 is TGTGCCAGCAGCCAAGGGCCCAGAGGGGCAGCCTACAATGAGCAGTTCTTC. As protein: CASSQGPRGAAYNEQFF.

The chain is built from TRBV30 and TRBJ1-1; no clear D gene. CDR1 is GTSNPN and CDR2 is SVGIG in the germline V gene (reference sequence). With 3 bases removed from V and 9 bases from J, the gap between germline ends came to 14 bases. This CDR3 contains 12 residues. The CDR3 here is CAWSVTAIKAFF. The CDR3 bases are TGTGCCTGGAGCGTAACCGCGATAAAAGCTTTCTTT.

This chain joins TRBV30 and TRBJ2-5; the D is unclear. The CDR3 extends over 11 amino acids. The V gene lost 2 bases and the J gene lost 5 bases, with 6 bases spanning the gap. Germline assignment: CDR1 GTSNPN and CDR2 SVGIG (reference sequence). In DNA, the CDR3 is TGTGCCTGGAGTATCGGGGAGACCCAGTACTTC. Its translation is CAWSIGETQYF.

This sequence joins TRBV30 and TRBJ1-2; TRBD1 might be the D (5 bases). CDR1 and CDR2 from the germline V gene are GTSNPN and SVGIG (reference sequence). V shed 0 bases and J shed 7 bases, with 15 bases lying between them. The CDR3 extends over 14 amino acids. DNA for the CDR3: TGTGCCTGGAGTGTACTCACGGGGGGAGGTGGCTACACCTTC. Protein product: CAWSVLTGGGGYTF.

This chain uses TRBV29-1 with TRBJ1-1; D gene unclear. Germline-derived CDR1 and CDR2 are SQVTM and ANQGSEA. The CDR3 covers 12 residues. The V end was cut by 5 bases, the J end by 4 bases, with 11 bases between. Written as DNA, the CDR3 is TGCAGCGTTTTTCGGTCTAGCACTGAAGCTTTCTTT. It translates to CSVFRSSTEAFF.

The DNA for the CDR3 is TGCGCCAGCAGCTTGACCCTCGGACAGAACACTGAAGCTTTCTTT. Translation gives CASSLTLGQNTEAFF. The chain joins TRBV5-1 to TRBJ1-1; TRBD1 might be the D (5 bases). Germline CDR1 and CDR2: SGHRS and YFSETQ. V lost 1 base and J 1 base, leaving 11 bases between the germline ends. This CDR3 spans 15 amino acids.

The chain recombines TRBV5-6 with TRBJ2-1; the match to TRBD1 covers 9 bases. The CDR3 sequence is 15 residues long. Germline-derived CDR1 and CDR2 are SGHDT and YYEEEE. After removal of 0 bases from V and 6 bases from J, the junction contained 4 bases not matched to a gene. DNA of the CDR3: TGTGCCAGCAGCTTGGCACAGGGGGCCAGCAATGAGCAGTTCTTC. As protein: CASSLAQGASNEQFF.

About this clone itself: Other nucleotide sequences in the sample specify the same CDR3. The CDR3 DNA sequence: TGTGCCTGGAGTGGACAGGGCAATCAGCCCCAGCATTTT. Residues: CAWSGQGNQPQHF. The chain links TRBV30 to TRBJ1-5; a weak D match, TRBD1 (6 bases). Trimming removed 1 base from V and 2 bases from J, with 6 bases in between. This CDR3 has 13 residues. Germline loops: CDR1 GTSNPN, CDR2 SVGIG (reference sequence).

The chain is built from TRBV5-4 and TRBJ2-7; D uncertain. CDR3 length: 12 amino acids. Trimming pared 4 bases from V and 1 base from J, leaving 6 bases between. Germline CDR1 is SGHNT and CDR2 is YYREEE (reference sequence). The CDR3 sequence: CASSRGSYEQYF. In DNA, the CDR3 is TGTGCCAGCAGCCGTGGGTCCTACGAGCAGTACTTC.

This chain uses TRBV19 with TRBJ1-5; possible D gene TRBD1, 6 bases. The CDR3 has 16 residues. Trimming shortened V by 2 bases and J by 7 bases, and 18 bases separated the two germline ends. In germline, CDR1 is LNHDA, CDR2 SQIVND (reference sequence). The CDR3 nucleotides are TGTGCCAGTAGTATAAGGGGGGGTGGGGTTGTCCAGCCCCAGCATTTT. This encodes CASSIRGGGVVQPQHF.

The CDR3 bases are TGTGCCAGCAGCTTAGAAGGGGACGAGCAGTACTTC. Protein sequence: CASSLEGDEQYF. The chain is built from TRBV7-9 and TRBJ2-7; a weak D match, TRBD1 (5 bases). Germline V gives CDR1 SEHNR, CDR2 FQNEAQ (reference sequence). V was shortened by 1 base and J by 5 bases, with 6 bases between the two germline ends. This CDR3 comprises 12 residues.

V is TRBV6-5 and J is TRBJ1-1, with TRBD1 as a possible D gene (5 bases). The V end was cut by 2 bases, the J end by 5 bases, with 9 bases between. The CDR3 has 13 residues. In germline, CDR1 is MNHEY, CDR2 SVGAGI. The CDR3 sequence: CASSYIGETEAFF. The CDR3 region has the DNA TGTGCCAGCAGTTACATAGGGGAGACTGAAGCTTTCTTT.

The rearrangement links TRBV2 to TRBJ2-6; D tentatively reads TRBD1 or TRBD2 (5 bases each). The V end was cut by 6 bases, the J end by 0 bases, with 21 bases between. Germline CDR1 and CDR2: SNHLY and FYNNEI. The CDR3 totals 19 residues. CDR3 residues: CASSGTGPGVLSGANVLTF. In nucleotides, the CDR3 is TGTGCCAGCAGCGGAACGGGGCCTGGGGTCCTCTCTGGGGCCAACGTCCTGACTTTC.

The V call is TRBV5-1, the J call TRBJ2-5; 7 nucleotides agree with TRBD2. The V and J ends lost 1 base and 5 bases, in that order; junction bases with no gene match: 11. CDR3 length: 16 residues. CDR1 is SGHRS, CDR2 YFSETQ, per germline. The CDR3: CASSLSSGALRETQYF. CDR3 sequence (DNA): TGCGCCAGCAGCTTGTCCAGCGGGGCCCTCCGGGAGACCCAGTACTTC.

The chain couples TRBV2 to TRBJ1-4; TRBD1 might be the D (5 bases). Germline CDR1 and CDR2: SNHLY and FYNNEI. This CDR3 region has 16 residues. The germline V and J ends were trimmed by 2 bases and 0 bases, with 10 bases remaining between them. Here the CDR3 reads CASSERDGATNEKLFF. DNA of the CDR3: TGTGCCAGCAGTGAAAGGGACGGTGCAACTAATGAAAAACTGTTTTTT. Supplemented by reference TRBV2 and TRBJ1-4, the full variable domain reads EPEVTQTPSHQVTQMGQEVILRCVPISNHLYFYWYRQILGQKVEFLVSFYNNEISEKSEIFDDQFSVERPDGSNFTLKIRSTKLEDSAMYFCASSERDGATNEKLFFGSGTQLSVL.

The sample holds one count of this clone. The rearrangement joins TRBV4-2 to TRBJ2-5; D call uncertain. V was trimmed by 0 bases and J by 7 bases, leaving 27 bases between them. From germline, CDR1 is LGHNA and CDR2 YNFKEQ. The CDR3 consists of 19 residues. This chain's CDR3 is CASSQDIGPGEERRVTQYF. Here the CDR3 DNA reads TGTGCCAGCAGCCAAGATATAGGTCCCGGCGAAGAGCGAAGGGTGACCCAGTACTTC.

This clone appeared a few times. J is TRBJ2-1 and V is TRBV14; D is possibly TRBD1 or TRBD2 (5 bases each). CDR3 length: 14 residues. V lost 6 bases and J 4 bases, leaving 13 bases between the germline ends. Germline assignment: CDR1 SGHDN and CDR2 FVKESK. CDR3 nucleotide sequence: TGTGCCAGCAGTCCGACCGGGGCGTACAATGAGCAGTTCTTC. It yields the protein CASSPTGAYNEQFF.

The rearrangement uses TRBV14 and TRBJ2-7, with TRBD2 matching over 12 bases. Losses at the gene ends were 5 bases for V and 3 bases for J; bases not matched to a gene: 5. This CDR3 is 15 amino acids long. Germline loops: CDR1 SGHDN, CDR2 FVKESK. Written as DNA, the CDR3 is TGTGCCAGCAGCGGGGGACTAGCGGGTTACTACGAGCAGTACTTC. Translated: CASSGGLAGYYEQYF.

For the CDR3, the DNA is TGTGCCAGTAGTATGTACGGGGGAGACCTTGAAAAACTGTTTTTT. Translation: CASSMYGGDLEKLFF. This chain connects TRBV19 to TRBJ1-4; a possible D gene is TRBD1 (5 bases). Trimming pared 3 bases from V and 7 bases from J, leaving 15 bases between. Germline CDR1 and CDR2: LNHDA and SQIVND (reference sequence). The CDR3 is made up of 15 amino acids.

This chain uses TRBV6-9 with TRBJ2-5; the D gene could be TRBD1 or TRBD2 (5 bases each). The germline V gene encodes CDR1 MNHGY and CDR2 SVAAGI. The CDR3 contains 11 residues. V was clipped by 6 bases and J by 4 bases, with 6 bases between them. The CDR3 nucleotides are TGTGCCAGCAGGAGGGGAGAGACCCAGTACTTC. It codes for CASRRGETQYF.

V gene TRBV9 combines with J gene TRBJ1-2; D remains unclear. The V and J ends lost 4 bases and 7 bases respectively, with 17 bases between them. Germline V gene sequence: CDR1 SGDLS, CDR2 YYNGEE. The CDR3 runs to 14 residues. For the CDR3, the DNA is TGTGCCAGCAGCCGAATTCATGGGAAAATTGGCTACACCTTC. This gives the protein CASSRIHGKIGYTF. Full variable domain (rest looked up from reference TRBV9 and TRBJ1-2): DSGVTQTPKHLITATGQRVTLRCSPRSGDLSVYWYQQSLDQGLQFLIQYYNGEERAKGNILERFSAQQFPDLHSELNLSSLELGDSALYFCASSRIHGKIGYTFGSGTRLTVV.

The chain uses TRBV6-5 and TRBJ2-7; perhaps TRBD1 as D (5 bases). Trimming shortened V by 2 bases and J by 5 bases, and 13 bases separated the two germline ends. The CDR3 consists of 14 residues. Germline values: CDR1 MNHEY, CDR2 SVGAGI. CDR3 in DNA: TGTGCCAGCAGTTACGTCGACAGATTAGACGAGCAGTACTTC. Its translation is CASSYVDRLDEQYF.

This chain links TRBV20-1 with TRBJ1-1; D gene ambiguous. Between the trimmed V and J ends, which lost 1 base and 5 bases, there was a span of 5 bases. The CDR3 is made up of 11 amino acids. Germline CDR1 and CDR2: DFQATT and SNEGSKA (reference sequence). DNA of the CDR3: TGCAGTGCTAGAGGTCCGACTGAAGCTTTCTTT. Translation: CSARGPTEAFF.

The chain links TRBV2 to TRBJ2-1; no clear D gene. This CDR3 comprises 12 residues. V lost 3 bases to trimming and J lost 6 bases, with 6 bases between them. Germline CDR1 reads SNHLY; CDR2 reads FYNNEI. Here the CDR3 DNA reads TGTGCCAGCAGTGATTGGGGCAATGAGCAGTTCTTC. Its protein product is CASSDWGNEQFF.

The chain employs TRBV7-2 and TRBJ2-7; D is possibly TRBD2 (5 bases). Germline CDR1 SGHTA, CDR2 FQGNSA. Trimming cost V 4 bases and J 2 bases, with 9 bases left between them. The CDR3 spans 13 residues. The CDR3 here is CASSSGGPYEQYF. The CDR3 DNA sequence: TGTGCCAGCAGCTCCGGAGGCCCCTACGAGCAGTACTTC.

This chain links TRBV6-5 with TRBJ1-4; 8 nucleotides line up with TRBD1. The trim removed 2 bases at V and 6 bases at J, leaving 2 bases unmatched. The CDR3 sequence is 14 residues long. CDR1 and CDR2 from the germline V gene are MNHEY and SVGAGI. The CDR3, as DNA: TGTGCCAGCAGTTACAACAGGGGGTATGAAAAACTGTTTTTT. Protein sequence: CASSYNRGYEKLFF.

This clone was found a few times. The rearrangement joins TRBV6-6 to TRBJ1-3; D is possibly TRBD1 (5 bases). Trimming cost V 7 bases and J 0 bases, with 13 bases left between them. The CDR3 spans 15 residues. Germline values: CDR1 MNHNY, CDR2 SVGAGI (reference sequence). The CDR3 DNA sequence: TGTGCCAGCATCACCAGGGAGAGCTCTGGAAACACCATATATTTT. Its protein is CASITRESSGNTIYF.

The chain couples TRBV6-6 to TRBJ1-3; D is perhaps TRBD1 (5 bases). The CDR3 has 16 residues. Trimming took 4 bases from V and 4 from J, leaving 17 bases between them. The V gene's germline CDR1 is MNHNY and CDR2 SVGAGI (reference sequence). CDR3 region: CASSSSLRTFGNTIYF. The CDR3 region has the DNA TGTGCCAGCAGTTCCTCCCTACGGACATTCGGAAACACCATATATTTT.